This is a list of T cell receptor beta chains from one sample in a study of cytotoxic CD8 clonotypes in ibrutinib-treated CLL. Repertoires were generated with immunoSEQ multiplex PCR, while TCRdb's copy carries only in-frame clones and drops some. The repertoire holds under 300,000 clones, with around 69% as singletons. The source was PBMCs, collected at disease progression, from a patient treated with ibrutinib. The receptors were gathered from a human donor with chronic lymphocytic leukemia. Both conserved end residues are part of each CDR3. Each record gives: V gene, J gene, CDR3 length, D gene, clone size, CDR3 DNA, CDR3 protein. A D gene is named only where the DNA matches it firmly. Size is omitted from some rows. Given values are once, few, many or a class for expanded clones.

V gene: TRBV6-5; J gene: TRBJ1-4; CDR3 length: 16; D gene: -; clone size: -; CDR3 DNA: TGTGCCAGCAGTTACAGCACTTGGGGGAATAATGAAAAACTGTTTTTT; CDR3 protein: CASSYSTWGNNEKLFF
V gene: TRBV4-1; J gene: TRBJ2-1; CDR3 length: 13; D gene: -; clone size: -; CDR3 DNA: TGCGCCAGCAGCCAACAGACTGCAAATGAGCAGTTCTTC; CDR3 protein: CASSQQTANEQFF
V gene: TRBV7-9; J gene: TRBJ2-1; CDR3 length: 16; D gene: TRBD2; clone size: -; CDR3 DNA: TGTGCCAGCAGCACGAACAGCATAGCGGGCGTCAATGAGCAGTTCTTC; CDR3 protein: CASSTNSIAGVNEQFF
V gene: TRBV25-1; J gene: TRBJ2-2; CDR3 length: 18; D gene: TRBD1; clone size: -; CDR3 DNA: TGTGCCAGCAGTGTGGGGACCCCGGGACAGGGGAACACCGGGGAGCTGTTTTTT; CDR3 protein: CASSVGTPGQGNTGELFF
V gene: TRBV6-1; J gene: TRBJ1-1; CDR3 length: 15; D gene: -; clone size: -; CDR3 DNA: TGTGCCAGCAGGGTCAGAGACGGGACGAACACTGAAGCTTTCTTT; CDR3 protein: CASRVRDGTNTEAFF
V gene: TRBV5-1; J gene: TRBJ2-7; CDR3 length: 13; D gene: TRBD1; clone size: -; CDR3 DNA: TGCGCCAGCAGCTTGGGGACAGGGCGACGCGGGGACTTC; CDR3 protein: CASSLGTGRRGDF
V gene: TRBV5-5; J gene: TRBJ2-5; CDR3 length: 14; D gene: -; clone size: -; CDR3 DNA: TGTGCCAGCAGCGGGAGGATAGGATCGGAGACCCAGTACTTC; CDR3 protein: CASSGRIGSETQYF
V gene: TRBV5-6; J gene: TRBJ1-5; CDR3 length: 16; D gene: -; clone size: -; CDR3 DNA: TGTGCCAGCAGCTTGGCAGGGCAATGGAGCAATCAGCCCCAGCATTTT; CDR3 protein: CASSLAGQWSNQPQHF
V gene: TRBV27; J gene: TRBJ1-5; CDR3 length: 13; D gene: -; clone size: -; CDR3 DNA: TGTGCCAGCAGTTTAGGGGTTGGGCAGCCCCAGCATTTT; CDR3 protein: CASSLGVGQPQHF
V gene: TRBV6-5; J gene: TRBJ1-2; CDR3 length: 13; D gene: -; clone size: once; CDR3 DNA: TGTGCCAGCAGCCCACCAGGGAGGGGTGGCTACACCTTC; CDR3 protein: CASSPPGRGGYTF
V gene: TRBV6-5; J gene: TRBJ2-5; CDR3 length: 13; D gene: -; clone size: -; CDR3 DNA: TGTGCCAGCAGTTACTCCGGGGAAGAGACCCAGTACTTC; CDR3 protein: CASSYSGEETQYF
V gene: TRBV19; J gene: TRBJ2-7; CDR3 length: 14; D gene: TRBD1; clone size: -; CDR3 DNA: TGTGCCAGTCAACCGGGACAGGGGGCCTACGAGCAGTACTTC; CDR3 protein: CASQPGQGAYEQYF
V gene: TRBV10-2; J gene: TRBJ2-3; CDR3 length: 14; D gene: -; clone size: -; CDR3 DNA: TGCGCCAGCAGTGAACGAACTTACACAGATACGCAGTATTTT; CDR3 protein: CASSERTYTDTQYF
V gene: TRBV5-1; J gene: TRBJ1-4; CDR3 length: 15; D gene: -; clone size: -; CDR3 DNA: TGCGCCAGCAGCTTTGGGAGCACAACTAATGAAAAACTGTTTTTT; CDR3 protein: CASSFGSTTNEKLFF
V gene: TRBV2; J gene: TRBJ1-3; CDR3 length: 16; D gene: -; clone size: -; CDR3 DNA: TGTGCCAGCAGTGAACCAACACTTAACTCTGGAAACACCATATATTTT; CDR3 protein: CASSEPTLNSGNTIYF
V gene: TRBV9; J gene: TRBJ2-7; CDR3 length: 15; D gene: TRBD1; clone size: few; CDR3 DNA: TGTGCCAGCAGCGTAGGAGGGGCAGGGGGCTACGAGCAGTACTTC; CDR3 protein: CASSVGGAGGYEQYF
V gene: TRBV27; J gene: TRBJ2-5; CDR3 length: 14; D gene: -; clone size: -; CDR3 DNA: TGTGCCAGCAGTTTCCGGGGCGAGGGAGAGACCCAGTACTTC; CDR3 protein: CASSFRGEGETQYF
V gene: TRBV27; J gene: TRBJ2-7; CDR3 length: 15; D gene: -; clone size: -; CDR3 DNA: TGTGCCAGCAGTCCAACGGGACACCTCTCCTACGAGCAGTACTTC; CDR3 protein: CASSPTGHLSYEQYF
V gene: TRBV20-1; J gene: TRBJ2-7; CDR3 length: 11; D gene: -; clone size: -; CDR3 DNA: TGCAGTGCCCGTGACAGCTACGAGCAGTACTTC; CDR3 protein: CSARDSYEQYF
V gene: TRBV5-6; J gene: TRBJ1-1; CDR3 length: 15; D gene: TRBD1; clone size: once; CDR3 DNA: TGTGCCAGCAGCTCCTACAGGGGGCGGGACACTGAAGCTTTCTTT; CDR3 protein: CASSSYRGRDTEAFF
V gene: TRBV5-5; J gene: TRBJ2-7; CDR3 length: 11; D gene: -; clone size: -; CDR3 DNA: TGTGCCAGCAGCACAGGGTACGGGCAGTACTTC; CDR3 protein: CASSTGYGQYF
V gene: TRBV5-1; J gene: TRBJ1-1; CDR3 length: 14; D gene: TRBD1; clone size: -; CDR3 DNA: TGCGCCAGCGGGACAGGGTCGGGGGACACTGAAGCTTTCTTT; CDR3 protein: CASGTGSGDTEAFF
V gene: TRBV5-5; J gene: TRBJ1-5; CDR3 length: 17; D gene: -; clone size: -; CDR3 DNA: TGTGCCAGCAGACCAACCTTTGGGACGTACAGCAATCAGCCCCAGCATTTT; CDR3 protein: CASRPTFGTYSNQPQHF
V gene: TRBV19; J gene: TRBJ2-5; CDR3 length: 13; D gene: -; clone size: -; CDR3 DNA: TGTGCCAGTAGTATGGTAGCGGAAGAGACCCAGTACTTC; CDR3 protein: CASSMVAEETQYF
V gene: TRBV5-1; J gene: TRBJ2-7; CDR3 length: 15; D gene: TRBD2; clone size: few; CDR3 DNA: TGCGCCAGCAGCTTGGTAGCGGGAGGACCCTACGAGCAGTACTTC; CDR3 protein: CASSLVAGGPYEQYF
V gene: TRBV7-3; J gene: TRBJ2-3; CDR3 length: 15; D gene: TRBD2; clone size: -; CDR3 DNA: TGTGCCAGCAGCCCCGATAGCGGGGGAGTTGGTACGCAGTATTTT; CDR3 protein: CASSPDSGGVGTQYF
V gene: TRBV9; J gene: TRBJ1-2; CDR3 length: 15; D gene: -; clone size: once; CDR3 DNA: TGTGCCAGCAGCGTAGGGGGTCGGGGGTCCTATGGCTACACCTTC; CDR3 protein: CASSVGGRGSYGYTF
V gene: TRBV5-1; J gene: TRBJ1-1; CDR3 length: 14; D gene: TRBD1; clone size: -; CDR3 DNA: TGCGCCAGCAGCTTGGGACAGGGTAACGCTGAAGCTTTCTTT; CDR3 protein: CASSLGQGNAEAFF
V gene: TRBV7-2; J gene: TRBJ2-7; CDR3 length: 14; D gene: -; clone size: -; CDR3 DNA: TGTGCCAGCAGCCCGGACGGAGGCTCCTACGAGCAGTACTTC; CDR3 protein: CASSPDGGSYEQYF
V gene: TRBV5-8; J gene: TRBJ2-7; CDR3 length: 14; D gene: -; clone size: -; CDR3 DNA: TGTGCCAGCAGCTTCCCGACAGTGTCCTACGAGCAGTACTTC; CDR3 protein: CASSFPTVSYEQYF
V gene: TRBV10-3; J gene: TRBJ2-2; CDR3 length: 15; D gene: -; clone size: -; CDR3 DNA: TGTGCCACGACACCTGGTTTTCTGGACACCGGGGAGCTGTTTTTT; CDR3 protein: CATTPGFLDTGELFF
V gene: TRBV15; J gene: TRBJ2-3; CDR3 length: 17; D gene: -; clone size: -; CDR3 DNA: TGTGCCACCAGCAGAGCCCCGGGACAACTTTACACAGATACGCAGTATTTT; CDR3 protein: CATSRAPGQLYTDTQYF
V gene: TRBV2; J gene: TRBJ2-7; CDR3 length: 15; D gene: TRBD2; clone size: -; CDR3 DNA: TGTGCCAGCAGTGCTAAGGCGGGAGGGCCATACGAGCAGTACTTC; CDR3 protein: CASSAKAGGPYEQYF
V gene: TRBV11-2; J gene: TRBJ2-1; CDR3 length: 15; D gene: -; clone size: -; CDR3 DNA: TGTGCCAGCAGCGCCCTCGGGATGACGGGCAATGAGCAGTTCTTC; CDR3 protein: CASSALGMTGNEQFF
V gene: TRBV7-6; J gene: TRBJ2-5; CDR3 length: 15; D gene: TRBD2; clone size: -; CDR3 DNA: TGTGCCAGCAGCCGTAGCGGGGGGTACCAAGAGACCCAGTACTTC; CDR3 protein: CASSRSGGYQETQYF
V gene: TRBV5-1; J gene: TRBJ2-7; CDR3 length: 12; D gene: -; clone size: -; CDR3 DNA: TGCGCCAGCAGCTTGTCCGGATACGAGCAGTACTTC; CDR3 protein: CASSLSGYEQYF
V gene: TRBV9; J gene: TRBJ2-3; CDR3 length: 16; D gene: -; clone size: -; CDR3 DNA: TGTGCCAGCAGCGTAGCTTCCAGCGCTCGCACAGATACGCAGTATTTT; CDR3 protein: CASSVASSARTDTQYF
V gene: TRBV7-2; J gene: TRBJ1-2; CDR3 length: 14; D gene: -; clone size: -; CDR3 DNA: TGTGCCAGCAGCTTAAGCCGGGCTAACTATGGCTACACCTTC; CDR3 protein: CASSLSRANYGYTF
V gene: TRBV4-1; J gene: TRBJ1-5; CDR3 length: 13; D gene: -; clone size: few; CDR3 DNA: TGCGCCAGCAGCCAAGTGGTCAATCAGCCCCAGCATTTT; CDR3 protein: CASSQVVNQPQHF
V gene: TRBV4-1; J gene: TRBJ2-4; CDR3 length: 16; D gene: -; clone size: -; CDR3 DNA: TGCGCCAGCAGCCAAGATAGTCGGTTGGGGGGAAACATTCAGTACTTC; CDR3 protein: CASSQDSRLGGNIQYF
V gene: TRBV4-3; J gene: TRBJ2-5; CDR3 length: 14; D gene: TRBD2; clone size: -; CDR3 DNA: TGCGCCAGCAGCCAGGGACTAGCGGGAGAGACCCAGTACTTC; CDR3 protein: CASSQGLAGETQYF
V gene: TRBV10-3; J gene: TRBJ2-5; CDR3 length: 15; D gene: -; clone size: -; CDR3 DNA: TGTGCCATTGCAAGATTCGGGGGGCACTGGGAGACCCAGTACTTC; CDR3 protein: CAIARFGGHWETQYF
V gene: TRBV4-3; J gene: TRBJ1-2; CDR3 length: 13; D gene: TRBD1; clone size: few; CDR3 DNA: TGCGCCAGCAGCCGGGGACAGAACTATGGCTACACCTTC; CDR3 protein: CASSRGQNYGYTF
V gene: TRBV7-3; J gene: TRBJ2-1; CDR3 length: 19; D gene: TRBD2; clone size: -; CDR3 DNA: TGTGCCAGCAGCTTAAGTACTAGCGGGAGGGCTAGCTCCTACAATGAGCAGTTCTTC; CDR3 protein: CASSLSTSGRASSYNEQFF
V gene: TRBV11-1; J gene: TRBJ2-3; CDR3 length: 19; D gene: TRBD1; clone size: -; CDR3 DNA: TGTGCCAGCAGCATTAGCGTCGGGACAGCAGTTCTTAGCACAGATACGCAGTATTTT; CDR3 protein: CASSISVGTAVLSTDTQYF
V gene: TRBV27; J gene: TRBJ2-3; CDR3 length: 13; D gene: -; clone size: -; CDR3 DNA: TGTGCCAGCCGGGACCAGATGACAGATACGCAGTATTTT; CDR3 protein: CASRDQMTDTQYF
V gene: TRBV29-1; J gene: TRBJ2-7; CDR3 length: 15; D gene: TRBD1; clone size: -; CDR3 DNA: TGCAGCGTTGTTGGTACAGGGGGTAGTTACTACGAGCAGTACTTC; CDR3 protein: CSVVGTGGSYYEQYF
V gene: TRBV6-5; J gene: TRBJ2-7; CDR3 length: 15; D gene: TRBD2; clone size: -; CDR3 DNA: TGTGCCAGCAGTCAAGGACTAGCGGGACCATACGAGCAGTACTTC; CDR3 protein: CASSQGLAGPYEQYF
V gene: TRBV9; J gene: TRBJ1-5; CDR3 length: 15; D gene: -; clone size: -; CDR3 DNA: TGTGCCAGCAGCGTAGTACCGGATAGCAATCAGCCCCAGCATTTT; CDR3 protein: CASSVVPDSNQPQHF